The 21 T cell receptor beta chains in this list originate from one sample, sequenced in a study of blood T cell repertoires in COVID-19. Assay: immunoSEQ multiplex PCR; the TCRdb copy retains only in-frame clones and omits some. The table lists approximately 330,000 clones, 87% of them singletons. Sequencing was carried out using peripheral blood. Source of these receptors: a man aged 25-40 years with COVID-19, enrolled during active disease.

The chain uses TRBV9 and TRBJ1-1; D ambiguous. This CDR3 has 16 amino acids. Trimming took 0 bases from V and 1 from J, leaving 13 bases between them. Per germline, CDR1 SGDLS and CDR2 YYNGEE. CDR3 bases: TGTGCCAGCAGCGTAGGCTGGAGGCCGCAGAACACTGAAGCTTTCTTT. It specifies CASSVGWRPQNTEAFF.

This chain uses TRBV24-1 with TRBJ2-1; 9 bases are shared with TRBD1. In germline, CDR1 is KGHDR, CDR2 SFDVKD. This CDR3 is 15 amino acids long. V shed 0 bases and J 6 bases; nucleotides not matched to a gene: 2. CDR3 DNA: TGTGCCACCAGTGATTTGCGGGACAGGGCCAATGAGCAGTTCTTC. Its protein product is CATSDLRDRANEQFF.

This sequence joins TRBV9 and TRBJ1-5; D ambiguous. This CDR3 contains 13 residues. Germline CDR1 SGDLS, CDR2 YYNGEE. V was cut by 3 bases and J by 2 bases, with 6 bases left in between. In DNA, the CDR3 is TGTGCCAGCAGCGATTTAGGCAATCAGCCCCAGCATTTT. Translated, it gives CASSDLGNQPQHF.

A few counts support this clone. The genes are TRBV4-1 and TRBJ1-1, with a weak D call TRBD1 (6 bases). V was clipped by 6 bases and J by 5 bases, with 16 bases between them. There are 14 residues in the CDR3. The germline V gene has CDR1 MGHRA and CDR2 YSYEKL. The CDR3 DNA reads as TGCGCCAGCAGAGGAGTGTTAAGGGGGACTGAAGCTTTCTTT. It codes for CASRGVLRGTEAFF.

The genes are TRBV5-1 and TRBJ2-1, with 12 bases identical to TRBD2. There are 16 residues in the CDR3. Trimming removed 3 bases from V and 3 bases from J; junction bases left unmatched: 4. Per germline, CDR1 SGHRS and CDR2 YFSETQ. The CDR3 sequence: CASSWTSGAYYNEQFF. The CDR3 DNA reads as TGCGCCAGCAGCTGGACTAGCGGGGCCTACTACAATGAGCAGTTCTTC. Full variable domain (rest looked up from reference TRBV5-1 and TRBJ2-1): KAGVTQTPRYLIKTRGQQVTLSCSPISGHRSVSWYQQTPGQGLQFLFEYFSETQRNKGNFPGRFSGRQFSNSRSEMNVSTLELGDSALYLCASSWTSGAYYNEQFFGPGTRLTVL.

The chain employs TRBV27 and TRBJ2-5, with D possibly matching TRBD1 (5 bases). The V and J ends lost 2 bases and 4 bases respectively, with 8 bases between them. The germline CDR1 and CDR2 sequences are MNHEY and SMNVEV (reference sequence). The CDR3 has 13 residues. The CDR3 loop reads CASSLEQVETQYF. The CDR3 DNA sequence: TGTGCCAGCAGTTTAGAACAGGTAGAGACCCAGTACTTC.

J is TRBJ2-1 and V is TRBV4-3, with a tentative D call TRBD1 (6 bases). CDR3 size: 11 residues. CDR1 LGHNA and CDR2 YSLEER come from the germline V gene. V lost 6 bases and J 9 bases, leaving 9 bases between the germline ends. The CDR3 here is CASSKGGEQFF. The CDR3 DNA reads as TGCGCCAGCAGTAAAGGGGGTGAGCAGTTCTTC.

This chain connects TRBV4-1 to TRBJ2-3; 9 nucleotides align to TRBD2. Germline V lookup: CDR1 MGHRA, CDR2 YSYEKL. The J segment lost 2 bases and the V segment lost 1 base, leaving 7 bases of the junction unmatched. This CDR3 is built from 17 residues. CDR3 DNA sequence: TGCGCCAGCAGCCAAGTTGTGGCGGGGGGGTTCACAGATACGCAGTATTTT. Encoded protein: CASSQVVAGGFTDTQYF.

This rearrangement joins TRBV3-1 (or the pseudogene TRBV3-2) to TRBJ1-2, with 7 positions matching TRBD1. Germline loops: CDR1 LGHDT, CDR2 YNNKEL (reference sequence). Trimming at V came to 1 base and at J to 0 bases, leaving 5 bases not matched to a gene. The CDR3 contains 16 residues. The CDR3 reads CASSQGDSVANYGYTF. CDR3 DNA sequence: TGTGCCAGCAGCCAAGGGGACAGCGTAGCTAACTATGGCTACACCTTC.

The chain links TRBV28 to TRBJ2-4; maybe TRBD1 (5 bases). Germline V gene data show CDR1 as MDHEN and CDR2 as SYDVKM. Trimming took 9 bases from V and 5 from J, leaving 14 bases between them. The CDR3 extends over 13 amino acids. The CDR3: CASHRRAENIQYF. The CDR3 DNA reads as TGTGCCAGTCATCGCAGGGCGGAAAACATTCAGTACTTC.

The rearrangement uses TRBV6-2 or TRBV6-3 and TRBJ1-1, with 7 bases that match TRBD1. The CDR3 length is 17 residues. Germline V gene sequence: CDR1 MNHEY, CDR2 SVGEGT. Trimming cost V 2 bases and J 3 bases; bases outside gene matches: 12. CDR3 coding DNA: TGTGCCAGCAGTTACGATACGGCAGGGGGTTCCGACACTGAAGCTTTCTTT. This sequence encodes CASSYDTAGGSDTEAFF.

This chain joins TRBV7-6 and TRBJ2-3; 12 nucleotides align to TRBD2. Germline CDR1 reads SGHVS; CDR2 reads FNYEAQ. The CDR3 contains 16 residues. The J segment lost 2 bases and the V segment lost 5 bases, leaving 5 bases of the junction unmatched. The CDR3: CASSLLAGGDTDTQYF. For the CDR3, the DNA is TGTGCCAGCAGCCTACTAGCGGGGGGTGACACAGATACGCAGTATTTT.

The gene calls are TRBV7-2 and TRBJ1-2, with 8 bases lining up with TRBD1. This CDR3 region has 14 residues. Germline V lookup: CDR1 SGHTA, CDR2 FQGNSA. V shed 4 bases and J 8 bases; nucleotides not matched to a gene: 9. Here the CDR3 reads CASSSHRGSEGYTF. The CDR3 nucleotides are TGTGCCAGCAGCTCCCACAGGGGGTCGGAGGGCTACACCTTC.

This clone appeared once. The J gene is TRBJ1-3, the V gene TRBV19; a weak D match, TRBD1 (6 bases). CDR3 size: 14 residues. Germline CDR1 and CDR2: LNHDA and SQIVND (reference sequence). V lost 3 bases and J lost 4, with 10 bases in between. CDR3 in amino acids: CASSMWGQGNTIYF. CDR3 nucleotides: TGTGCCAGTAGTATGTGGGGGCAAGGAAACACCATATATTTT.

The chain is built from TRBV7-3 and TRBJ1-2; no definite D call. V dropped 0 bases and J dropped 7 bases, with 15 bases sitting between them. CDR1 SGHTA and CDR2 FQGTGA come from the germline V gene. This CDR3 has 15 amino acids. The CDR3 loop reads CASSLTIESRLGYTF. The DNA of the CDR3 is TGTGCCAGCAGCTTAACGATCGAATCCCGACTTGGCTACACCTTC.

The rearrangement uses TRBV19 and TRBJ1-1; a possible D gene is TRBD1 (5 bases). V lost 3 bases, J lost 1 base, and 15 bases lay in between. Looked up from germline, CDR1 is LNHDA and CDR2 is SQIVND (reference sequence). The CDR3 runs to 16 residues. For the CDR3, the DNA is TGTGCCAGTAGTATTGGGGGGGGATTACCGAACACTGAAGCTTTCTTT. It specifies CASSIGGGLPNTEAFF. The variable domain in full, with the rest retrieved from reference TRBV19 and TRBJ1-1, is DGGITQSPKYLFRKEGQNVTLSCEQNLNHDAMYWYRQDPGQGLRLIYYSQIVNDFQKGDIAEGYSVSREKKESFPLTVTSAQKNPTAFYLCASSIGGGLPNTEAFFGQGTRLTVV.

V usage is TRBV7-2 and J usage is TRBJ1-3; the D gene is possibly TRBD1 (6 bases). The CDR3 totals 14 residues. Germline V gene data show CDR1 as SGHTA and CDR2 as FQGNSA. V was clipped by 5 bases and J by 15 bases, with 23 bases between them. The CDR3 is CASSPMPGHLETYF. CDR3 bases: TGTGCCAGCAGCCCGATGCCGGGACATCTAGAAACATATTTT.

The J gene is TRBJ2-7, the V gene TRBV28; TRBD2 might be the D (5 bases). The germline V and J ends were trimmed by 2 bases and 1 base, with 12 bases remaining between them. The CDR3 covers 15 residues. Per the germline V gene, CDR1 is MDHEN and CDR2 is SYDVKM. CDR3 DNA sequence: TGTGCCAGCAGTTTAGAGGGTCGGGGTTCCTACGAGCAGTACTTC. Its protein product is CASSLEGRGSYEQYF.

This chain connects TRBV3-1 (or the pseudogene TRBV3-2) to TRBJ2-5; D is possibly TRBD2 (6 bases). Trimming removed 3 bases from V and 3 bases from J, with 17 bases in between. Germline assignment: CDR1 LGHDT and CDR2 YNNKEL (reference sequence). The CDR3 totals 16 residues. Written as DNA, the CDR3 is TGTGCCAGCAGCCAGATGGGAATAGCGGACAAAGAGACCCAGTACTTC. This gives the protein CASSQMGIADKETQYF.

DNA for the CDR3: TGTGCCAGCTCACCCCTAAGGGCTTCGGGGTCCTACAATGAGCAGTTCTTC. As protein: CASSPLRASGSYNEQFF. The chain joins TRBV18 to TRBJ2-1; maybe TRBD2 (5 bases). With 3 bases removed from V and 1 base from J, the gap between germline ends came to 16 bases. Germline V gives CDR1 KGHSH, CDR2 LQKENI. The CDR3 spans 17 residues.

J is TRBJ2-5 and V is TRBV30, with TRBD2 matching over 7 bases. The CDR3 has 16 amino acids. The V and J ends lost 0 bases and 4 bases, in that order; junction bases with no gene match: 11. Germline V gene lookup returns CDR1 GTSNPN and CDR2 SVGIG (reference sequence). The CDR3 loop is CAWSVLGAGVGETQYF. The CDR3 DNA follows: TGTGCCTGGAGTGTACTGGGTGCGGGGGTAGGAGAGACCCAGTACTTC.